This is a list of T cell receptor beta chains from one sample in a study of T cell clones after liver transplantation. Profiled with immunoSEQ multiplex PCR; TCRdb holds only in-frame clones, not every one. The table lists 68,000 or so clones, over 90% of them singletons. Here the sequenced sample was CD4+ T cells from blood, taken roughly 25 months after liver transplant. Receptors were obtained from a human patient who received a liver transplant. Some T cells may be graft donor cells. The CDR3 runs from the conserved cysteine through the conserved F or W. D genes are given only for firm matches.

TRBV29-1	NA	TRBJ2-1	CSVGAGNNEQFF	TGCAGCGTTGGGGCAGGAAACAATGAGCAGTTCTTC
TRBV11-3	NA	TRBJ2-7	CASSLQSAIDAYEQYF	TGTGCCAGCAGCTTACAGTCCGCAATCGATGCCTACGAGCAGTACTTC
TRBV7-6	NA	TRBJ1-6	CASSPYPGVNSPLHF	TGTGCCAGCAGCCCATACCCGGGAGTTAATTCACCCCTCCACTTT
TRBV18	NA	TRBJ2-3	CASSGLGEDTQYF	TGTGCCAGCTCTGGGCTAGGTGAAGATACGCAGTATTTT
TRBV10-2	TRBD2	TRBJ2-4	CASSELAGAGDIQYF	TGCGCCAGCAGTGAGCTAGCGGGAGCAGGGGACATTCAGTACTTC
TRBV7-9	TRBD1	TRBJ2-7	CASSDDRGQGTYEQYF	TGTGCCAGCAGCGACGATAGAGGACAGGGTACCTACGAGCAGTACTTC
TRBV5-1	NA	TRBJ1-1	CASSSSPGGGTEAFF	TGCGCCAGCAGCTCGTCCCCGGGCGGGGGCACTGAAGCTTTCTTT
TRBV20-1	NA	TRBJ2-7	CSAGASYEQYF	TGCAGTGCTGGGGCCTCCTACGAGCAGTACTTC
TRBV11-3	TRBD2	TRBJ2-2	CASSGGLHSNTGELFF	TGTGCCAGCAGCGGGGGACTACATTCGAACACCGGGGAGCTGTTTTTT
TRBV11-2	NA	TRBJ2-7	CASSMWQGPSYEQYF	TGTGCCAGCAGCATGTGGCAGGGGCCTTCCTACGAGCAGTACTTC